This is a list of T cell receptor beta chains from one sample in a study of T-cell reconstitution after alpha-beta-depleted transplantation in children. TCRdb re-derived calls from the PCR reads in MiXCR, one entry per CDR3 protein. Of a few hundred thousand distinct CDR3 sequences listed, 10% to 13% were seen once; the top ten hold 2% to 3%. The sample in question was PBMCs from the stem cell graft donor, obtained from the stem cell graft. These receptor sequences come from a human donor who donated a stem cell graft to a child with acute lymphoblastic leukemia. Each CDR3 is given with its conserved first and last residue. Each record gives: CDR3 protein, CDR3 DNA, V gene, clone size, D gene, J gene. The D gene is left open where the match is weak. The size of a clone is reported for some rows only, either as once, few or many, or as a class for expanded clones.

CASSTGTPFAQYF	TGCGCCAGCAGCACCGGGACTCCTTTCGCGCAGTACTTC	TRBV5-1	few	.	TRBJ2-7
CASSPTATGLGANVLTF	TGTGCCAGCAGCCCCACTGCAACCGGCTTAGGGGCCAACGTCCTGACTTTC	TRBV12-3/TRBV12-4	.	.	TRBJ2-6
CASSLFPVGGSYEQYF	TGCGCCAGCAGCTTGTTCCCGGTGGGGGGGTCCTACGAGCAGTACTTC	TRBV5-1	.	TRBD2	TRBJ2-7
CASRDGTFTGELFF	TGTGCCAGCAGGGACGGGACCTTCACCGGGGAGCTGTTTTTT	TRBV12-3/TRBV12-4	.	.	TRBJ2-2
CSAKTGGADTQYF	TGCAGTGCCAAGACAGGGGGCGCAGATACGCAGTATTTT	TRBV20-1	many	TRBD1	TRBJ2-3
CASSYNGHTEAFF	TGTGCCAGCAGTTATAATGGCCACACTGAAGCTTTCTTT	TRBV6-2/TRBV6-3	few	.	TRBJ1-1
CASSQDPVGQGAQFGSPLHF	TGTGCCAGCAGCCAAGATCCAGTTGGGCAGGGGGCCCAGTTCGGATCACCCCTCCACTTT	TRBV4-2	.	TRBD1	TRBJ1-6
CASRIGLAGTRAKNIQYF	TGCGCCAGCAGGATTGGACTAGCGGGAACGAGGGCCAAAAACATTCAGTACTTC	TRBV5-1	.	TRBD2	TRBJ2-4
CASSLTAGAYEQYF	TGTGCCAGCAGTTTAACAGCGGGAGCCTACGAGCAGTACTTC	TRBV27	many	TRBD2	TRBJ2-7
CASSGPLVTTDTQYF	TGTGCCAGCTCGGGGCCGTTAGTTACCACAGATACGCAGTATTTT	TRBV28	.	.	TRBJ2-3
CASSVAAGGTGELFF	TGTGCCAGCAGCGTAGCGGCGGGAGGCACCGGGGAGCTGTTTTTT	TRBV9	.	TRBD2	TRBJ2-2
CASSLSQGAGEQFF	TGTGCCAGCAGTTTATCGCAGGGGGCAGGTGAGCAGTTCTTC	TRBV12-3/TRBV12-4	few	TRBD1	TRBJ2-1
CASSQDQGANEKLFF	TGCGCCAGCAGCCAAGATCAGGGCGCTAATGAAAAACTGTTTTTT	TRBV4-3	many	.	TRBJ1-4
CASRSTGVHEQYF	TGTGCCAGCAGGTCCACAGGGGTCCACGAGCAGTACTTC	TRBV7-2	.	TRBD1	TRBJ2-7
CSVGSAYRGLIETQYF	TGCAGCGTTGGGAGTGCTTACAGGGGGCTTATAGAGACCCAGTACTTC	TRBV29-1	few	TRBD1	TRBJ2-5
CASSPGFGDTQYF	TGTGCCAGCTCCCCCGGGTTTGGAGATACGCAGTATTTT	TRBV28	.	.	TRBJ2-3
CASSLTGVQGTQYF	TGCGCCAGCAGCTTGACAGGGGTCCAGGGTACGCAGTATTTT	TRBV10-1	few	TRBD1	TRBJ2-3
CASSQDGVPGEQYF	TGCGCCAGCAGCCAAGATGGGGTGCCTGGCGAGCAGTACTTC	TRBV4-3	many	.	TRBJ2-7
CASSSLSGRGPNEQFF	TGCGCCAGCAGCTCGCTCAGCGGGAGGGGACCGAATGAGCAGTTCTTC	TRBV5-1	once	TRBD2	TRBJ2-1
CSAMSRGGGLEQYF	TGCAGCGCCATGAGTCGGGGAGGTGGTCTCGAGCAGTACTTC	TRBV29-1	.	.	TRBJ2-7
CSVRTGTGVTYNEQFF	TGCAGCGTTCGAACCGGGACAGGCGTTACCTACAATGAGCAGTTCTTC	TRBV29-1	few	TRBD1	TRBJ2-1
CASSPMGSYNEQFF	TGTGCCAGCAGCCCCATGGGGTCCTACAATGAGCAGTTCTTC	TRBV7-6	few	.	TRBJ2-1
CASSSTGTVSYNEQFF	TGTGCCAGCAGCTCAACCGGGACTGTCTCCTACAATGAGCAGTTCTTC	TRBV7-9	few	.	TRBJ2-1
CASSLTSRDAPLGTEAFF	TGTGCCAGCAGCTTAACCAGCCGGGACGCGCCCTTGGGCACTGAAGCTTTCTTT	TRBV11-1	.	.	TRBJ1-1
CASSLVAGGELFF	TGCGCCAGCAGCTTGGTAGCTGGCGGGGAGCTGTTTTTT	TRBV5-1	few	.	TRBJ2-2
CASRYPGAAYEQYF	TGTGCCAGCAGATATCCGGGCGCTGCCTACGAGCAGTACTTC	TRBV28	few	.	TRBJ2-7
CASSLAHGGTGELFF	TGCGCCAGCAGCCTCGCCCATGGCGGAACCGGGGAGCTGTTTTTT	TRBV4-1	.	.	TRBJ2-2
CSARYGEGSPLHF	TGCAGTGCTAGATACGGGGAAGGCTCACCCCTCCACTTT	TRBV20-1	few	.	TRBJ1-6
CASSLGASSGPNTGELFF	TGTGCCAGCAGCTTAGGGGCCTCTAGCGGGCCAAACACCGGGGAGCTGTTTTTT	TRBV7-3	.	TRBD2	TRBJ2-2